These T cell receptor beta chains were read from a single sample in a study of blood T cell repertoires in COVID-19. Method: immunoSEQ multiplex PCR; TCRdb's copy keeps in-frame clones and lacks some. The top ten hold 5% to 6.5% of the sample, which has 20,000 or so clones, roughly 90% seen once. Sequenced input: peripheral blood. Every receptor here comes from a human donor in a cohort sampled during active COVID-19. The CDR3 runs from the conserved cysteine through the conserved F or W. D genes are given only for firm matches. Rows may omit the clone size; those that give it use once, few, many or a size class.

>TRBD2|TRBJ2-1|.|TRBV6-5
CASSYSGRYNEQFF
TGTGCCAGCAGTTATAGCGGGAGGTACAATGAGCAGTTCTTC
>TRBD2|TRBJ2-5|.|TRBV9
CASSVGLAGGPYETQYF
TGTGCCAGCAGCGTAGGGCTAGCGGGAGGGCCTTATGAGACCCAGTACTTC
>TRBD2|TRBJ2-2|.|TRBV6-5
CASSYVVGGSGELFF
TGTGCCAGCAGTTACGTCGTGGGAGGGTCCGGGGAGCTGTTTTTT
>TRBD2|TRBJ2-1|.|TRBV13
CASSLTGGRLNEQFF
TGTGCCAGCAGCTTAACGGGCGGGAGGTTGAATGAGCAGTTCTTC
>.|TRBJ2-1|once|TRBV3-1/TRBV3-2
CASSRGINNEQFF
TGTGCCAGCAGCAGGGGGATTAACAATGAGCAGTTCTTC
>.|TRBJ1-2|.|TRBV27
CASTTLGGDYGYTF
TGTGCCAGCACGACGCTGGGAGGGGACTATGGCTACACCTTC
>.|TRBJ2-4|.|TRBV7-2
CASSLDKLAKNIQYF
TGTGCCAGCAGCTTGGACAAACTAGCCAAAAACATTCAGTACTTC
>TRBD1|TRBJ2-7|.|TRBV2
CASSEASNFPISGQGTYEQYF
TGTGCCAGCAGTGAAGCGTCTAACTTCCCCATCTCGGGACAGGGAACTTACGAGCAGTACTTC
>TRBD1|TRBJ2-1|.|TRBV12-5
CASGLVIPRDSYNEQFF
TGTGCTAGTGGTTTGGTAATCCCCCGGGACAGCTACAATGAGCAGTTCTTC
>TRBD1|TRBJ1-1|once|TRBV2
CASRETGGVISEAFF
TGTGCCAGCAGGGAAACAGGGGGGGTAATCTCTGAAGCTTTCTTT
>TRBD2|TRBJ2-1|.|TRBV3-1/TRBV3-2
CASSQALAGGIHNEQFF
TGTGCCAGCAGCCAAGCCCTAGCGGGAGGGATACACAATGAGCAGTTCTTC
>TRBD1|TRBJ2-1|.|TRBV27
CASSLTPRGNEQFF
TGTGCCAGCAGTTTAACCCCCAGGGGGAATGAGCAGTTCTTC
>TRBD1|TRBJ2-6|.|TRBV28
CASSYRGPGANVLTF
TGTGCCAGCAGTTACAGGGGGCCTGGGGCCAACGTCCTGACTTTC
>TRBD2|TRBJ2-2|.|TRBV6-5
CASSYGRGNTGELFF
TGTGCCAGCAGTTACGGGAGGGGAAACACCGGGGAGCTGTTTTTT
>.|TRBJ2-6|.|TRBV9
CASSPYSVSGANVLTF
TGTGCCAGCAGCCCCTATAGTGTCTCTGGGGCCAACGTCCTGACTTTC
>.|TRBJ2-3|.|TRBV10-3
CAISEVGAAYTDTQYF
TGTGCCATCAGTGAAGTGGGAGCGGCTTACACAGATACGCAGTATTTT
>.|TRBJ2-5|few|TRBV29-1
CSDFGALRETQYF
TGCAGCGACTTTGGGGCCCTCCGGGAGACCCAGTACTTC
>.|TRBJ2-7|once|TRBV27
CASRGGISYEQYF
TGTGCCAGCAGAGGCGGGATCTCCTACGAGCAGTACTTC
>TRBD1|TRBJ1-4|.|TRBV28
CASSRPDRAGTNEKLFF
TGTGCCAGCAGTCGCCCGGACAGGGCAGGGACTAATGAAAAACTGTTTTTT
>.|TRBJ2-1|.|TRBV7-3
CASSQTRGHNEQFF
TGTGCCAGCAGCCAAACGCGGGGCCACAATGAGCAGTTCTTC
>TRBD1|TRBJ1-3|.|TRBV28
CASSSGQARGTIYF
TGTGCCAGCAGTTCCGGACAGGCCCGGGGCACCATATATTTT
>TRBD2|TRBJ2-2|.|TRBV9
CASSRPGLAGAGELFF
TGTGCCAGCAGCCGGCCGGGACTAGCGGGAGCCGGGGAGCTGTTTTTT
>.|TRBJ2-1|once|TRBV18
CASSPDSNEQFF
TGTGCCAGCTCGCCCGACAGCAATGAGCAGTTCTTC
>.|TRBJ1-1|few|TRBV30
CAWSPTREAFF
TGTGCCTGGAGTCCCACGCGTGAAGCTTTCTTT
>.|TRBJ2-1|.|TRBV4-1
CASSQGRSPYNEQFF
TGCGCCAGCAGCCAAGGGAGGTCGCCCTACAATGAGCAGTTCTTC
>TRBD1|TRBJ1-5|.|TRBV7-6
CASSRDTGGGQPQHF
TGTGCCAGCAGCCGAGACACAGGGGGAGGCCAGCCCCAGCATTTT
>.|TRBJ1-1|.|TRBV6-5
CASSYPGRNTEAFF
TGTGCCAGCAGTTACCCGGGTAGGAACACTGAAGCTTTCTTT
>TRBD1|TRBJ2-7|.|TRBV3-1/TRBV3-2
CASSQRLMDRGDEQYF
TGTGCCAGCAGCCAGAGACTCATGGACAGGGGGGACGAGCAGTACTTC
>TRBD1|TRBJ1-3|.|TRBV28
CASSAGTGSTGNTIYF
TGTGCCAGCAGCGCGGGGACAGGGTCGACCGGAAACACCATATATTTT
>TRBD2|TRBJ2-5|.|TRBV14
CASSQEEAGGPNETQYF
TGTGCCAGCAGCCAAGAAGAAGCGGGAGGGCCGAATGAGACCCAGTACTTC
>TRBD2|TRBJ2-7|.|TRBV14
CASSQVLGGDLYF
TGTGCCAGCAGCCAAGTCTTGGGGGGGGATTTGTACTTC
>.|TRBJ2-1|.|TRBV11-3
CASRAGSPYNEQFF
TGTGCCAGCCGGGCAGGGTCCCCCTACAATGAGCAGTTCTTC
>.|TRBJ1-5|.|TRBV2
CASSDTGQPQHF
TGTGCCAGCAGTGACACGGGTCAGCCCCAGCATTTT
>TRBD1|TRBJ2-7|.|TRBV7-4
CASNLRDRGDEQYF
TGTGCCAGCAACCTCCGGGACAGGGGTGACGAGCAGTACTTC
>TRBD2|TRBJ2-7|.|TRBV10-3
CAISDGGRGAGEQYF
TGTGCCATCAGTGACGGCGGGAGGGGAGCGGGAGAGCAGTACTTC
>.|TRBJ2-1|.|TRBV6-5
CASSYSSRYNEQFF
TGTGCCAGCAGTTACTCTTCCCGTTACAATGAGCAGTTCTTC
>.|TRBJ2-6|.|TRBV7-8
CASSPLETPHLSGANVLTF
TGTGCCAGCAGCCCCCTTGAGACACCACACCTCTCTGGGGCCAACGTCCTGACTTTC
>TRBD2|TRBJ2-1|.|TRBV7-6
CASSLGDSGNEQFF
TGTGCCAGCAGCTTAGGGGATAGCGGGAATGAGCAGTTCTTC
>TRBD1|TRBJ2-7|.|TRBV7-3
CASSEQGGEQYF
TGTGCCAGCAGCGAACAGGGGGGCGAGCAGTACTTC
>.|TRBJ1-6|.|TRBV6-5
CATMGGLDNSPLHF
TGTGCCACCATGGGGGGTTTAGATAATTCACCCCTCCACTTT
>TRBD1|TRBJ1-5|.|TRBV15
CATSLDRAGNQPQHF
TGTGCCACCAGCCTCGACAGGGCCGGCAATCAGCCCCAGCATTTT
>TRBD1|TRBJ1-5|once|TRBV28
CASNPAGGQGNQPQHF
TGTGCCAGCAACCCCGCGGGGGGACAGGGAAATCAGCCCCAGCATTTT
>.|TRBJ2-7|.|TRBV28
CASSLRRLRSRDYEQYF
TGTGCCAGCAGTTTACGGAGACTGCGTAGCCGAGATTACGAGCAGTACTTC
>TRBD2|TRBJ2-1|.|TRBV28
CASSLLASGRAGEQFF
TGTGCCAGCAGTTTATTGGCTAGCGGGAGGGCCGGTGAGCAGTTCTTC
>.|TRBJ2-3|.|TRBV27
CASSSLSTSTDTQYF
TGTGCCAGCAGTTCTCTTTCGACTAGCACAGATACGCAGTATTTT
>.|TRBJ1-4|.|TRBV18
CASSPNIGSTVNEKLFF
TGTGCCAGCTCACCAAATATTGGTTCGACAGTCAATGAAAAACTGTTTTTT